The entry below describes one TCR beta chain. The target antigen is unknown. This sample stems from a study of shared clonotypes between healthy human individuals. Study context: Each donor contributed plates that comprised three CD4 naive, three CD4 memory, two CD8 naive and one CD8 memory. Findings and limits, study-wide: Despite large depth, sorted-subset datasets appeared incompletely sequenced. Represented genetic and exposure-history diversity was restricted by having few donors. Lower generation probabilities were found for non-shared clonotypes than for those shared by all four donors.

As defined, naive CD8 cells were CD45RO-negative and positively selected for CCR7, with terminally differentiated effector memory CD45RA+ cells excluded. The CDR3 extends over 14 amino acids. V was clipped by 0 bases and J by 7 bases, with 14 bases between them. Germline lookup yields CDR1 SGDLS and CDR2 YYNGEE. Data came from immunoSEQ multiplex PCR; TCRdb stores just in-frame clones and leaves some out. The table lists about 2 million clones, about 95% of them singletons. The source material was naive CD8+ T cells sorted from blood. The rearrangement joins TRBV9 to TRBJ2-7; D gene uncertain. The receptor comes from a young man in good health. The CDR3 spells CASSVGGGVGEQYF. As DNA, the CDR3 is TGTGCCAGCAGCGTAGGTGGTGGGGTCGGGGAGCAGTACTTC.